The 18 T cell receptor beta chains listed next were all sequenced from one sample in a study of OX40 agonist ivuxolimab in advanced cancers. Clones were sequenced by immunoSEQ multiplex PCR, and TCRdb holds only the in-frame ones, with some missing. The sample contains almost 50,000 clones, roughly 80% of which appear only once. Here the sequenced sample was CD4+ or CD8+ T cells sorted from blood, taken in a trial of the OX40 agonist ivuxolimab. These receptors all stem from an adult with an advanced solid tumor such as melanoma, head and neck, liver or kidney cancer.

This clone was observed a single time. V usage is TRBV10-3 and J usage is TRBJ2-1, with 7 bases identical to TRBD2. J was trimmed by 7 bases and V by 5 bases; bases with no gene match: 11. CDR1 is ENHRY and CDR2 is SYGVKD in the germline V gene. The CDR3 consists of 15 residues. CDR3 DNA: TGTGCCATCAGTAGTCAGGCGGGAGCGCTAAATGAGCAGTTCTTC. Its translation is CAISSQAGALNEQFF.

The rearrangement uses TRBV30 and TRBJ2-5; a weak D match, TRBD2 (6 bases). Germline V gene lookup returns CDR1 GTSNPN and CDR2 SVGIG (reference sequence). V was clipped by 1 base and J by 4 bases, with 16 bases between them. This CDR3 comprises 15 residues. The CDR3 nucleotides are TGTGCCTGGAGTGACCTGGGCGGGATGGCAGAGACCCAGTACTTC. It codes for CAWSDLGGMAETQYF.

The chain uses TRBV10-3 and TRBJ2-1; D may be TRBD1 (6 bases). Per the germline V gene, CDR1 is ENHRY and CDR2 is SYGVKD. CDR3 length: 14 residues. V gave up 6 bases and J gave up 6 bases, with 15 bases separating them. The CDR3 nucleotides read TGTGCCATCAGGGGGGCGGAGGCGGGCAATGAGCAGTTCTTC. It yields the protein CAIRGAEAGNEQFF.

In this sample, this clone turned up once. The CDR3 nucleotides are TGTGCCAGCAGCCAAGAAGGAGGGACAGGGGAGATTGGCAATCAGCCCCAGCATTTT. This encodes CASSQEGGTGEIGNQPQHF. This chain uses TRBV4-2 with TRBJ1-5; 10 bases are a match to TRBD1. The germline V gene encodes CDR1 LGHNA and CDR2 YNFKEQ. There are 19 residues in the CDR3. Trimming took 0 bases from V and 2 from J; bases not matched to a gene: 10.

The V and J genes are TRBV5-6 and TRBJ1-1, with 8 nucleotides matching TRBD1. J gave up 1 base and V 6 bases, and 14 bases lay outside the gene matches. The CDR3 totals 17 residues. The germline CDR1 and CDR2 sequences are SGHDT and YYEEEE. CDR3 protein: CASTTRGPLAWNTEAFF. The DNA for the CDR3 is TGTGCCAGCACCACCAGGGGGCCTCTCGCTTGGAACACTGAAGCTTTCTTT.

CDR3 sequence reads: CASSPGGFSSYEQYF. The CDR3 nucleotides are TGTGCCAGCAGCCCCGGGGGGTTCTCCTCCTACGAGCAGTACTTC. This chain links TRBV5-5 with TRBJ2-7; 7 bases agree with TRBD2. Per the germline V gene, CDR1 is SGHKS and CDR2 is YYEKEE (reference sequence). CDR3 size: 15 residues. The V and J ends lost 4 bases and 0 bases, in that order; junction bases with no gene match: 7.

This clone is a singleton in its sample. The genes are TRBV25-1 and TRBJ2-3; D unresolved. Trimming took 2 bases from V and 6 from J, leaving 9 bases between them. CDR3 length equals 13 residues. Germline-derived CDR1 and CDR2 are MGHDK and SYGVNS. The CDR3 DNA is TGTGCCAGCAGTGAAGGATTTCCGGATACGCAGTATTTT. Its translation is CASSEGFPDTQYF. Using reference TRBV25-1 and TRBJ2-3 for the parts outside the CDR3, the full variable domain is EADIYQTPRYLVIGTGKKITLECSQTMGHDKMYWYQQDPGMELHLIHYSYGVNSTEKGDLSSESTVSRIRTEHFPLTLESARPSHTSQYLCASSEGFPDTQYFGPGTRLTVL.

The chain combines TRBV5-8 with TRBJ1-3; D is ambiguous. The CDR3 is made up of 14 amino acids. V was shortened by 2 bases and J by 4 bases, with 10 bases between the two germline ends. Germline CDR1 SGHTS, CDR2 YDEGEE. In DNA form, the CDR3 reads TGTGCCAGCAGCTTCGGGTTCCTAGGAAACACCATATATTTT. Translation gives CASSFGFLGNTIYF.

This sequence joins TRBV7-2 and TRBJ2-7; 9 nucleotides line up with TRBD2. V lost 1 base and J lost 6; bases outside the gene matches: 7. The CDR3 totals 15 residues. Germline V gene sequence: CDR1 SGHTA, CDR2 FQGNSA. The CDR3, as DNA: TGTGCCAGCAGCTTAGAGGGCGGGAGGGCCCTCGAGCAGTACTTC. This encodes CASSLEGGRALEQYF. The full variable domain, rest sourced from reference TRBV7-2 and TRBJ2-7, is GAGVSQSPSNKVTEKGKDVELRCDPISGHTALYWYRQSLGQGLEFLIYFQGNSAPDKSGLPSDRFSAERTGGSVSTLTIQRTQQEDSAVYLCASSLEGGRALEQYFGPGTRLTVT.

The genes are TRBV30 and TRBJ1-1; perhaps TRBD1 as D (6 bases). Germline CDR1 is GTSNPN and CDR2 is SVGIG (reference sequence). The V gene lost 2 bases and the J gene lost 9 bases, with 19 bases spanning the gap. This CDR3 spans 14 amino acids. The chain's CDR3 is CAWSPDLTGHKAFF. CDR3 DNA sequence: TGTGCCTGGAGTCCAGATCTTACGGGACATAAAGCTTTCTTT.

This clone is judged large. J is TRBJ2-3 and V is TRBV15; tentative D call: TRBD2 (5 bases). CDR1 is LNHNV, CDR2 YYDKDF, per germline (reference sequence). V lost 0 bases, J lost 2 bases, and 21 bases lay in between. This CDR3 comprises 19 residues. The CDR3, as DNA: TGTGCCACCAGCAGAGATAAATTACGTGGGAGCCCCTCCACAGATACGCAGTATTTT. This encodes CATSRDKLRGSPSTDTQYF.

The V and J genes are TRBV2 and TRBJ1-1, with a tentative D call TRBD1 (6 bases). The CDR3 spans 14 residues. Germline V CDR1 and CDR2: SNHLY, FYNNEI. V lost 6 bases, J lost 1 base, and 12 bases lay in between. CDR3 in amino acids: CASSAQGRNTEAFF. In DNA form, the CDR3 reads TGTGCCAGCAGCGCACAGGGTCGGAACACTGAAGCTTTCTTT.

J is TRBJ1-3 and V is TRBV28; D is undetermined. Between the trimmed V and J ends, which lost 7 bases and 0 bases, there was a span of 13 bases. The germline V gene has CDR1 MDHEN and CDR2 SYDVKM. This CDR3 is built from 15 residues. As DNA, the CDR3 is TGTGCCAGCACCGCCGGGTGGGGCTCTGGAAACACCATATATTTT. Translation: CASTAGWGSGNTIYF.

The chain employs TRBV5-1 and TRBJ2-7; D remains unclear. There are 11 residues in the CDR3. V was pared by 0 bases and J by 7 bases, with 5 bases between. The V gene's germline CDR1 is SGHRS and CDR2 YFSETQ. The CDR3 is CASSLAGEQYF. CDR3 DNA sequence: TGCGCCAGCAGCTTGGCCGGAGAGCAGTACTTC.

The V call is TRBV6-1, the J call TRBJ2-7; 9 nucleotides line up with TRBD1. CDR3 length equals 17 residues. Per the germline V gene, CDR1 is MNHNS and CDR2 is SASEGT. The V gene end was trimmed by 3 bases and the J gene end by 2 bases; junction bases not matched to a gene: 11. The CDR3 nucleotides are TGTGCCAGCAGTGATCATTTTGGACAGGGGACCCCCTACGAGCAGTACTTC. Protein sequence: CASSDHFGQGTPYEQYF.

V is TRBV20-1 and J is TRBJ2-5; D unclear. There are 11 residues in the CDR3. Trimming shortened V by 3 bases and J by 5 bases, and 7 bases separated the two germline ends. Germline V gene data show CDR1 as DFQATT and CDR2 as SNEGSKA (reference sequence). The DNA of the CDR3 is TGCAGTGCTAGTGTTCGGGAGACCCAGTACTTC. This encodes CSASVRETQYF.

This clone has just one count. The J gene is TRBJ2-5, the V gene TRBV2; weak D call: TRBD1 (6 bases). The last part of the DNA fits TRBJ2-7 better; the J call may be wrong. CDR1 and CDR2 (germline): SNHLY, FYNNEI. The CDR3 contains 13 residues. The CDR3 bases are TGTGCCGCCCAACCCAGACAGGTTTACGAGCAGTACTTC. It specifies CAAQPRQVYEQYF.

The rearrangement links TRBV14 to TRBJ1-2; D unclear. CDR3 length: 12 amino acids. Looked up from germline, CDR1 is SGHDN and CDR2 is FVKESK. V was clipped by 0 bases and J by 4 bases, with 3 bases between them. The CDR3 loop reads CASSQEFYGYTF. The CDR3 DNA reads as TGTGCCAGCAGCCAAGAATTCTATGGCTACACCTTC.